The next 27 T cell receptor beta chains were all read from a single sample in a study of blood T cells in healthy people across ages. Sample-barcoded 5' priming and a J-beta primer mix drove a second PCR of roughly 6 to 12 cycles. One entry per CDR3 protein results from TCRdb running MiXCR on the 5' RACE reads. Of over 1,200,000 distinct CDR3 sequences in the sample, approximately 60% were seen once. Input material: blood. These receptors came from a man between 18 and 29 years old in good health.

The rearrangement links TRBV20-1 to TRBJ2-7; no clear D gene. The CDR3 spans 13 residues. V gave up 1 base and J gave up 1 base, with 8 bases separating them. Germline V lookup: CDR1 DFQATT, CDR2 SNEGSKA (reference sequence). DNA of the CDR3: TGCAGTGCTAGAGTCCTCGAATCCTACGAGCAGTACTTC. Its translation: CSARVLESYEQYF.

This chain joins TRBV7-9 and TRBJ2-7, with D possibly being TRBD1 (6 bases). V was clipped by 4 bases and J by 2 bases, with 15 bases between them. This CDR3 is 15 amino acids long. Germline loops: CDR1 SEHNR, CDR2 FQNEAQ (reference sequence). In DNA form, the CDR3 reads TGTGCCAGCAGCTCAATTACAGGGTACCCCTACGAGCAGTACTTC. This codes for CASSSITGYPYEQYF.

The V call is TRBV11-3, the J call TRBJ2-4, with 7 positions matching TRBD1. After removal of 1 base from V and 6 bases from J, the junction contained 3 bases not matched to a gene. The CDR3 loop spans 14 amino acids. CDR1 is SGHNT, CDR2 YENEEA, per germline. The CDR3 sequence: CASSLGQGVNIQYF. The CDR3 nucleotides are TGTGCCAGCAGCTTAGGCCAGGGGGTAAACATTCAGTACTTC.

The chain links TRBV25-1 to TRBJ1-2, with no clear D. Looked up from germline, CDR1 is MGHDK and CDR2 is SYGVNS. The CDR3 has 14 residues. With 6 bases removed from V and 11 bases from J, the gap between germline ends came to 22 bases. CDR3 sequence reads: CASSPDASLERYTF. The CDR3 DNA is TGTGCCAGCAGCCCGGACGCGTCTCTCGAGAGGTACACCTTC.

This clonotype occurred many times. V and J are TRBV3-1 and TRBJ2-1; 13 bases agree with TRBD2. This CDR3 comprises 15 residues. V dropped 1 base and J dropped 10; count of bases not matched to a gene: 4. The germline gives CDR1 LGHDT, CDR2 YNNKEL (reference sequence). This chain's CDR3 is CASSQGTSGRGEQFF. The DNA of the CDR3 is TGTGCCAGCAGCCAAGGGACTAGCGGGAGAGGCGAGCAGTTCTTC.

The rearrangement links TRBV7-2 to TRBJ2-5; possibly TRBD2 for D (6 bases). The CDR3 has 11 residues. V was shortened by 8 bases and J by 11 bases, with 15 bases between the two germline ends. Germline values: CDR1 SGHTA, CDR2 FQGNSA. The CDR3 sequence is CASGSGGEQYF. CDR3 DNA sequence: TGTGCCAGCGGTAGCGGAGGGGAGCAGTACTTC.

The chain has TRBV7-9 and TRBJ2-7; TRBD1 is a possible D gene (5 bases). V lost 1 base to trimming and J lost 5 bases, with 9 bases between them. The CDR3 spans 13 residues. CDR1 and CDR2 (germline): SEHNR, FQNEAQ (reference sequence). The CDR3 spells CASSLGQLHEQYF. Written as DNA, the CDR3 is TGTGCCAGCAGCTTAGGACAGCTCCACGAGCAGTACTTC.

The J gene is TRBJ2-4, the V gene TRBV5-1; D may correspond to TRBD1 or TRBD2 (5 bases each). The J call may be in error: the DNA end matches TRBJ2-7 better. CDR1 SGHRS and CDR2 YFSETQ come from the germline V gene. The CDR3 length is 14 residues. In DNA, the CDR3 is TGCGCCAGCAGCGCCCGGGACGCCTCTAGCGAGCAGTACTTC. Encoded protein: CASSARDASSEQYF.

V is TRBV5-1 and J is TRBJ2-5, with 11 bases that match TRBD1. Gene TRBJ2-7 matches the end of the DNA better, so the J call may be wrong. CDR1 is SGHRS and CDR2 is YFSETQ in the germline V gene. This CDR3 comprises 15 residues. This chain's CDR3 is CASSWGTGGHYEQYF. The CDR3 region has the DNA TGCGCCAGCAGCTGGGGGACAGGGGGGCACTACGAGCAGTACTTC.

The chain recombines TRBV6-6 with TRBJ1-1; 7 nucleotides line up with TRBD1. With V trimmed by 2 bases and J by 5 bases, 8 bases remained unmatched. This CDR3 has 15 residues. Germline-derived CDR1 and CDR2 are MNHNY and SVGAGI (reference sequence). In nucleotides, the CDR3 is TGTGCCAGCAGTTACCTAAGACAGGGAGATACTGAAGCTTTCTTT. Its translation is CASSYLRQGDTEAFF.

At least ten counts were recorded for this clonotype. This chain joins TRBV3-1 and TRBJ1-1, with a possible D match to TRBD1 (6 bases). Germline-derived CDR1 and CDR2 are LGHDT and YNNKEL (reference sequence). The CDR3 length is 17 residues. The V end was cut by 3 bases, the J end by 7 bases, with 24 bases between. CDR3 residues: CASSQTYGGPMGYEAFF. The CDR3 DNA is TGTGCCAGCAGCCAGACATATGGGGGGCCCATGGGGTATGAAGCTTTCTTT.

There are a few counts of this clonotype. The chain carries TRBV4-1 and TRBJ1-5, with a possible D match to TRBD1 (5 bases). The length of the CDR3 is 15 residues. The V gene lost 2 bases and the J gene lost 0 bases, with 8 bases spanning the gap. Per the germline V gene, CDR1 is MGHRA and CDR2 is YSYEKL. CDR3: CASSQNRNSNQPQHF. In DNA, the CDR3 is TGCGCCAGCAGCCAAAACAGGAATAGCAATCAGCCCCAGCATTTT.

The gene calls are TRBV11-2 and TRBJ2-5; tentatively, D is TRBD1 (5 bases). The CDR3 covers 14 residues. CDR1 SGHAT and CDR2 FQNNGV come from the germline V gene. The V end was cut by 4 bases, the J end by 3 bases, with 12 bases between. CDR3 sequence reads: CASSSLSGKETQYF. The CDR3 nucleotides read TGTGCCAGCAGCTCCCTCTCAGGGAAAGAGACCCAGTACTTC.

This rearrangement joins TRBV27 to TRBJ2-1; perhaps TRBD1 as D (6 bases). With 5 bases removed from V and 0 bases from J, the gap between germline ends came to 23 bases. The CDR3 consists of 19 residues. Germline loops: CDR1 MNHEY, CDR2 SMNVEV (reference sequence). CDR3 region: CASSPIGGMGPPSYNEQFF. The DNA of the CDR3 is TGTGCCAGCAGTCCCATAGGGGGTATGGGGCCACCCTCCTACAATGAGCAGTTCTTC.

This clonotype showed up just a few times. V usage is TRBV7-9 and J usage is TRBJ1-4, with 10 bases that match TRBD1. The germline gives CDR1 SEHNR, CDR2 FQNEAQ (reference sequence). The ends lost 6 bases at V and 5 bases at J; junction bases unmatched: 12. The length of the CDR3 is 17 residues. The CDR3 is CASSDFGTGERNEKLFF. The CDR3 region has the DNA TGTGCCAGCAGTGATTTCGGGACAGGGGAAAGAAATGAAAAACTGTTTTTT. The whole variable domain, remainder taken from reference TRBV7-9 and TRBJ1-4, is DTGVSQNPRHKITKRGQNVTFRCDPISEHNRLYWYRQTLGQGPEFLTYFQNEAQLEKSRLLSDRFSAERPKGSFSTLEIQRTEQGDSAMYLCASSDFGTGERNEKLFFGSGTQLSVL.

This rearrangement joins TRBV5-1 to TRBJ1-2; no clear D gene. Germline loops: CDR1 SGHRS, CDR2 YFSETQ. V dropped 1 base and J dropped 7 bases, with 11 bases sitting between them. The CDR3 spans 13 residues. As DNA, the CDR3 is TGCGCCAGCAGCTTGAACACAGACGTTGGCTACACCTTC. This gives the protein CASSLNTDVGYTF. The complete variable domain, with remaining parts taken from reference TRBV5-1 and TRBJ1-2, reads KAGVTQTPRYLIKTRGQQVTLSCSPISGHRSVSWYQQTPGQGLQFLFEYFSETQRNKGNFPGRFSGRQFSNSRSEMNVSTLELGDSALYLCASSLNTDVGYTFGSGTRLTVV.

This chain links TRBV7-2 with TRBJ1-1; D unresolved. The germline V gene encodes CDR1 SGHTA and CDR2 FQGNSA. The V gene lost 3 bases and the J gene lost 4 bases, with 9 bases spanning the gap. The CDR3 sequence is 13 residues long. CDR3 sequence reads: CASSFVGRTEAFF. The CDR3 DNA reads as TGTGCCAGCAGCTTCGTCGGGCGCACTGAAGCTTTCTTT.

V and J are TRBV4-1 and TRBJ2-1; tentatively, D is TRBD1 or TRBD2 (5 bases each). Looked up from germline, CDR1 is MGHRA and CDR2 is YSYEKL. The CDR3 totals 17 residues. The germline V and J ends were trimmed by 1 base and 13 bases, with 26 bases remaining between them. For the CDR3, the DNA is TGCGCCAGCAGCCAAGGAGAGGGCAGGGAGATTCACGAGACCCAGTTCTTC. Translation: CASSQGEGREIHETQFF.

This clonotype has more than one count but fewer than ten. This chain links TRBV9 with TRBJ2-7; D is tentatively TRBD1 or TRBD2 (5 bases each). V was clipped by 4 bases and J by 12 bases, with 23 bases between them. The germline V gene has CDR1 SGDLS and CDR2 YYNGEE. The CDR3 consists of 14 residues. The DNA for the CDR3 is TGTGCCAGCAGCCCCCCCGGGGCTAGCCCCCGTTTGTACTTC. It specifies CASSPPGASPRLYF.

The J gene is TRBJ1-6, the V gene TRBV7-9, with D possibly being TRBD1 (6 bases). From germline, CDR1 is SEHNR and CDR2 FQNEAQ (reference sequence). The CDR3 contains 18 residues. V lost 3 bases and J lost 1, with 16 bases in between. This CDR3 is CASSFSGVVGSYNSPLHF. The CDR3 bases are TGTGCCAGCAGCTTTTCAGGGGTTGTGGGGTCCTATAATTCACCCCTCCACTTT.

This clonotype occurred a few times. In DNA form, the CDR3 reads TGCAGTGCCAAACCCCACGGGCCGACCTACGAGCAGTACTTC. Its protein product is CSAKPHGPTYEQYF. The chain is built from TRBV20-1 and TRBJ2-7; no clear D gene. CDR1 is DFQATT and CDR2 is SNEGSKA in the germline V gene (reference sequence). The length of the CDR3 is 14 residues. The ends were cut back, 6 bases at V and 2 bases at J, with 17 bases in the middle.

This clonotype came up a few times. CDR3 region: CSANRLALSSYEQYF. CDR3 bases: TGCAGTGCTAACCGACTAGCGCTCAGCTCCTACGAGCAGTACTTC. The genes are TRBV20-1 and TRBJ2-7; 8 bases are a match to TRBD2. V was pared by 4 bases and J by 0 bases, with 8 bases of the junction left unmatched. The CDR3 is made up of 15 amino acids. CDR1 DFQATT and CDR2 SNEGSKA come from the germline V gene (reference sequence).

V and J are TRBV3-1 and TRBJ2-3; D tentatively reads TRBD1 or TRBD2 (5 bases each). This CDR3 comprises 16 residues. From germline, CDR1 is LGHDT and CDR2 YNNKEL (reference sequence). V shed 5 bases and J shed 1 base, with 16 bases lying between them. The CDR3 is CASSYPGPTRTDTQYF. In DNA form, the CDR3 reads TGTGCCAGCAGCTATCCGGGACCCACGCGCACAGATACGCAGTATTTT.

The chain couples TRBV29-1 to TRBJ1-2; TRBD1 might be the D (5 bases). CDR1 SQVTM and CDR2 ANQGSEA come from the germline V gene. V lost 6 bases to trimming and J lost 8 bases, with 13 bases between them. The CDR3 covers 11 residues. CDR3 sequence (DNA): TGCAGCGTCGGGGGGGTTAACGGCTACACCTTC. Protein product: CSVGGVNGYTF.

V and J are TRBV20-1 and TRBJ1-5, with unresolved D. Germline-derived CDR1 and CDR2 are DFQATT and SNEGSKA (reference sequence). This CDR3 region has 16 residues. Deletions cut 0 bases from V and 5 bases from J, with 17 bases between. The CDR3: CSARDVLRAWDQPQHF. CDR3 coding DNA: TGCAGTGCTAGAGACGTATTGAGGGCCTGGGATCAGCCCCAGCATTTT.

This clonotype was seen more than once but under ten times. The chain recombines TRBV10-2 with TRBJ2-1, with D possibly being TRBD1 (6 bases). Germline-derived CDR1 and CDR2 are WSHSY and SAAADI. This CDR3 is built from 15 residues. V gave up 7 bases and J gave up 5 bases, with 18 bases separating them. CDR3 protein: CASIPDTDSNNEQFF. The CDR3 nucleotides are TGCGCCAGCATTCCCGACACGGACAGTAACAATGAGCAGTTCTTC.

This clonotype appeared once. The V gene is TRBV27, the J gene TRBJ1-2; perhaps TRBD1 as D (6 bases). CDR1 is MNHEY and CDR2 is SMNVEV in the germline V gene (reference sequence). V was trimmed by 6 bases and J by 2 bases, leaving 13 bases between them. The CDR3 contains 14 residues. The chain's CDR3 is CASRGGRLNYGYTF. In DNA form, the CDR3 reads TGTGCCAGCAGGGGGGGCCGCCTGAACTATGGCTACACCTTC.